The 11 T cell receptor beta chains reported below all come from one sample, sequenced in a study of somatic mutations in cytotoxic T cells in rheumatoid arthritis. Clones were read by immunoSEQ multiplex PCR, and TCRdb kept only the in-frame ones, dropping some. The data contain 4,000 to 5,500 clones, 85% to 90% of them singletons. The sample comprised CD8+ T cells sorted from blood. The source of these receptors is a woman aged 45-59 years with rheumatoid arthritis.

CDR3 sequence (DNA): TGTGCCAGCAGCTTAGCGGGGACAGGGAACGAGCAGTACTTC. It codes for CASSLAGTGNEQYF. The chain uses TRBV7-6 and TRBJ2-7; 9 bases are a match to TRBD1. CDR3 length: 14 amino acids. Looked up from germline, CDR1 is SGHVS and CDR2 is FNYEAQ. Germline trimming cut 0 bases from V and 5 bases from J; bases unmatched to any gene: 2.

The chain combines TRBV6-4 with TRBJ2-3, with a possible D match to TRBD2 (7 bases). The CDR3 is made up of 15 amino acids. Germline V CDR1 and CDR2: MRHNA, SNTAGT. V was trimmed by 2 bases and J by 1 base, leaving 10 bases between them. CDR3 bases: TGTGCCAGCAGTGACGGGAGGGGGGGCACAGATACGCAGTATTTT. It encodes CASSDGRGGTDTQYF.

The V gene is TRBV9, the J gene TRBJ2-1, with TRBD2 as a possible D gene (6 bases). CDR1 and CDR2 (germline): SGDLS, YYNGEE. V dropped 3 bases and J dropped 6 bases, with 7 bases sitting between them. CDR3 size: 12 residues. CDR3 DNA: TGTGCCAGCAGCGCCGGGGGCAATGAGCAGTTCTTC. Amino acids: CASSAGGNEQFF. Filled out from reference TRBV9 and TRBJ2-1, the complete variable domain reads DSGVTQTPKHLITATGQRVTLRCSPRSGDLSVYWYQQSLDQGLQFLIQYYNGEERAKGNILERFSAQQFPDLHSELNLSSLELGDSALYFCASSAGGNEQFFGPGTRLTVL.

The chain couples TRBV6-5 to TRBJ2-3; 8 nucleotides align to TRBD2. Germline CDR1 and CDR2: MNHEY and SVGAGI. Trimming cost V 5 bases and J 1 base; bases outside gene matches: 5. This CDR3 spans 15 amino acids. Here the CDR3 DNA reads TGTGCCAGCAGTCGCGGGGGGACCCGCACAGATACGCAGTATTTT. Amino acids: CASSRGGTRTDTQYF.

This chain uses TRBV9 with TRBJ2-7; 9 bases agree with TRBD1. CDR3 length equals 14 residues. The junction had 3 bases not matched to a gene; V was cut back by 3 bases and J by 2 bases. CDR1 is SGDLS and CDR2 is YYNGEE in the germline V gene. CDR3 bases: TGTGCCAGCAGCGGGGACAGGGCCCCCTACGAGCAGTACTTC. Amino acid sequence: CASSGDRAPYEQYF. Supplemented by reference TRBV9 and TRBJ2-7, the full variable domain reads DSGVTQTPKHLITATGQRVTLRCSPRSGDLSVYWYQQSLDQGLQFLIQYYNGEERAKGNILERFSAQQFPDLHSELNLSSLELGDSALYFCASSGDRAPYEQYFGPGTRLTVT.

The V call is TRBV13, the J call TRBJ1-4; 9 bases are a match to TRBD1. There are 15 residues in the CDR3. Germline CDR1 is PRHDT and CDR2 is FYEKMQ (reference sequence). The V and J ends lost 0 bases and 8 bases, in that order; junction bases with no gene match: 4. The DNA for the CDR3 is TGTGCCAGCAGCTTAGGAGGGACAGGGCTAGAAAAACTGTTTTTT. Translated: CASSLGGTGLEKLFF.

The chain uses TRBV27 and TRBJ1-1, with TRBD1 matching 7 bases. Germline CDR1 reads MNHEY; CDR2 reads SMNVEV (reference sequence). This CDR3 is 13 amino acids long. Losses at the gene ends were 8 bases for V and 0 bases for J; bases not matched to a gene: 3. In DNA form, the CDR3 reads TGTGCCAGCCAACAGGGGCTGAACACTGAAGCTTTCTTT. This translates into CASQQGLNTEAFF.

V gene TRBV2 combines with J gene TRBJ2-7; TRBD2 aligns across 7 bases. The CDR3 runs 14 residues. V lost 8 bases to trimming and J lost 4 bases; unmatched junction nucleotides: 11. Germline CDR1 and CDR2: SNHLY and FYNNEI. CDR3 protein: CASYLTGGPYEQYF. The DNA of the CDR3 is TGTGCCAGCTATCTGACGGGGGGTCCATACGAGCAGTACTTC.

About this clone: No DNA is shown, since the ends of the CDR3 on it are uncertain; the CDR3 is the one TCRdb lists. The CDR3 sequence is CTSSPRVAGGIRGSYNEQFF. The chain has TRBV1 and TRBJ2-1; the table's D gene call, TRBD2, was not cross checked with the DNA. TRBV1 is given as a pseudogene. Both ends counted, the CDR3 spans 20 residues.

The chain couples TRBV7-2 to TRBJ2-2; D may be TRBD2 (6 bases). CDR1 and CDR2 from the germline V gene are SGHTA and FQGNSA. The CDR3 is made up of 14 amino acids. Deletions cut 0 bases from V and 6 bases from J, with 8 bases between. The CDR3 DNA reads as TGTGCCAGCAGCTTAGCGGGGGGAGCCGGGGAGCTGTTTTTT. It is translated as CASSLAGGAGELFF.

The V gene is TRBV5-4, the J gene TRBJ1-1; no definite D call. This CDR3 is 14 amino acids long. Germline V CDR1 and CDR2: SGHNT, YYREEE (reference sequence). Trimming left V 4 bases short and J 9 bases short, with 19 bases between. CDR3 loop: CASSPALGGWQAFF. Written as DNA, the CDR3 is TGTGCCAGCAGCCCGGCATTAGGAGGATGGCAAGCTTTCTTT.